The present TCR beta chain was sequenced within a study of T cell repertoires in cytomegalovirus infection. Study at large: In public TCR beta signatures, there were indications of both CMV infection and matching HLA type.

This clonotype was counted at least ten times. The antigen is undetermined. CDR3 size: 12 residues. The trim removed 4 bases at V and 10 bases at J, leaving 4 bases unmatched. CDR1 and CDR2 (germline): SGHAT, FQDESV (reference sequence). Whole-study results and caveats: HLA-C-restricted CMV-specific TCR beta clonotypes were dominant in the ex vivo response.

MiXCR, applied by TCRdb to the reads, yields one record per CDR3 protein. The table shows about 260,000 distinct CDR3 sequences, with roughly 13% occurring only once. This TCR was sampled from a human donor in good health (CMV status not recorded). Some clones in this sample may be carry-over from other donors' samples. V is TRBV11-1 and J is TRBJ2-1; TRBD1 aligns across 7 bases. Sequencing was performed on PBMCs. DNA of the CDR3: TGTGCCAGCAGCTGGGACAGCCCCGAGCAGTTCTTC. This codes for CASSWDSPEQFF.